This TCR beta chain was identified during a study of T cell responses to AZD1222 COVID-19 vaccine. J lost 1 base, V lost 4 bases, and 3 bases had no gene match. This CDR3 spans 16 amino acids. Per the germline V gene, CDR1 is LGHNA and CDR2 is YSLEER. This clone was observed a few times. Its antigen is unknown. The study, taken as a whole, reports: Reportedly, nearly half of unique spike TCRs recognized epitopes outside B.1.351/B.1.1.7 mutations. Across the whole spike, CD4 TCRs peaked at regions 160-218 and 743-854. A mostly white British donor set with more females was recruited, and clonal diversity was possibly underestimated. Spike-specific TCR breadth and depth both grew after two AZD1222 doses.

Using immunoSEQ multiplex PCR, the repertoire was profiled, and TCRdb retains in-frame clones only, with some absent. This table has some 150,000 clones, about 87% appearing once. This specimen was peripheral blood, taken on day 0 of AZD1222 vaccination. The sequence was collected from an adult in good health. This rearrangement joins TRBV4-3 to TRBJ2-2; 10 bases match TRBD1. The CDR3 nucleotides are TGCGCCAGCAGCCTGGGACAGGGGATGAACACCGGGGAGCTGTTTTTT. Translation gives CASSLGQGMNTGELFF.